The 7 T cell receptor beta chains below all came from one sample that was sequenced in a study of blood T cells in healthy people across ages. Next came a second PCR, run for about 7 to 12 cycles, which used a sample-barcoded 5' primer along with a J-beta primer mix. One entry per CDR3 protein results from TCRdb running MiXCR on the 5' RACE reads. The sample records over a million distinct CDR3 sequences, about 45% being singletons. Sequencing was performed on blood. All receptors come from a woman under 30 in good health.

This chain uses TRBV20-1 with TRBJ2-5; 11 bases line up with TRBD2. The CDR3 loop spans 16 amino acids. V gave up 5 bases and J gave up 11 bases; unmatched junction bases: 19. Germline V gene data show CDR1 as DFQATT and CDR2 as SNEGSKA (reference sequence). This chain's CDR3 is CSAYPSGGSFYNEQYF. CDR3 nucleotide sequence: TGCAGTGCTTATCCTAGCGGGGGGTCTTTTTACAATGAGCAGTACTTC.

This clonotype was seen just once. CDR3 sequence (DNA): TGTGCCAGCAGTCAAACCACGCTCCCTAGGGGCCGGGGGGGCGATACGCAGTATTTT. Translating gives CASSQTTLPRGRGGDTQYF. The V call is TRBV28, the J call TRBJ2-3, with 8 positions matching TRBD2. The CDR3 loop spans 19 amino acids. Trimming took 5 bases from V and 6 from J; bases not matched to a gene: 22. Germline CDR1 and CDR2: MDHEN and SYDVKM.

The chain joins TRBV7-9 to TRBJ1-1; D remains ambiguous. Trimming stripped 3 bases from V and 3 bases from J, with 5 bases between. CDR3 length: 12 amino acids. Per germline, CDR1 SEHNR and CDR2 FQNEAQ (reference sequence). CDR3 bases: TGTGCCAGCAGCTTCAGCTACACTGAAGCTTTCTTT. It codes for CASSFSYTEAFF.

The sample holds a few counts of this clonotype. The chain uses TRBV6-5 and TRBJ2-1; D is uncertain. Germline CDR1 and CDR2: MNHEY and SVGAGI. With 0 bases removed from V and 5 bases from J, the gap between germline ends came to 8 bases. The CDR3 length is 14 residues. Written as DNA, the CDR3 is TGTGCCAGCAGTTACTCGACTGGGGACAATGAGCAGTTCTTC. It encodes CASSYSTGDNEQFF.

The rearrangement links TRBV12-5 to TRBJ2-5; D is ambiguous. The J call may be faulty, since TRBJ2-7 better matches the DNA end. The V gene's germline CDR1 is LGHNT and CDR2 FRNRAP. The CDR3 is 13 amino acids. The CDR3 protein is CASGLNPVHEQYF. The CDR3 nucleotides are TGTGCTAGTGGTCTCAACCCGGTCCACGAGCAGTACTTC.

The chain uses TRBV29-1 and TRBJ1-1; D possibly corresponds to TRBD1 (6 bases). Germline V gives CDR1 SQVTM, CDR2 ANQGSEA. The CDR3 spans 13 residues. V gave up 2 bases and J gave up 0 bases, with 7 bases separating them. CDR3 sequence (DNA): TGCAGCGTTGAACGACAGGTGAACACTGAAGCTTTCTTT. As protein: CSVERQVNTEAFF.

This clonotype has only one observation. This chain connects TRBV29-1 to TRBJ2-2, with D perhaps assigned TRBD1 or TRBD2 (6 bases each). CDR3 length equals 13 residues. CDR1 SQVTM and CDR2 ANQGSEA come from the germline V gene. Trimming stripped 8 bases from V and 4 bases from J, with 14 bases between. The CDR3 sequence: CSCSGGGTGELFF. The DNA of the CDR3 is TGCAGCTGTAGCGGAGGGGGCACCGGGGAGCTGTTTTTT.